One and the same sample provided the 10 T cell receptor beta chains below, sequenced in a study of cytomegalovirus exposure and HLA in healthy donors. The PCR ran on 60 Vbeta and 13 Jbeta primers. Measured with immunoSEQ multiplex PCR; TCRdb has only the in-frame clones, and not every one. The data contain about 160,000 clones, approximately 76% of them singletons. Input material: PBMCs. The receptors were gathered from a female donor in good health and CMV-seronegative.

The chain employs TRBV2 and TRBJ1-1; D perhaps matches TRBD1 (6 bases). CDR3 length: 15 amino acids. Germline V lookup: CDR1 SNHLY, CDR2 FYNNEI. V was clipped by 6 bases and J by 1 base, with 15 bases between them. Here the CDR3 reads CASSGLGHPNTEAFF. The CDR3 coding sequence is TGTGCCAGCAGCGGGCTGGGACACCCGAACACTGAAGCTTTCTTT.

This chain connects TRBV29-1 to TRBJ2-1; 7 bases fit TRBD2. The V segment lost 3 bases and the J segment 5 bases; nucleotides outside the gene matches: 4. The CDR3 totals 13 residues. Germline-derived CDR1 and CDR2 are SQVTM and ANQGSEA. The CDR3 bases are TGCAGCGTTGACGAGGGAGGGCACAATGAGCAGTTCTTC. It encodes CSVDEGGHNEQFF.

In its sample, this clone was seen a few times. This chain uses TRBV5-1 with TRBJ1-5; 9 positions match TRBD1. Per germline, CDR1 SGHRS and CDR2 YFSETQ. V dropped 4 bases and J dropped 4; count of bases not matched to a gene: 6. This CDR3 is 15 amino acids long. The CDR3 region is CASSRGTGRNQPQHF. In nucleotides, the CDR3 is TGCGCCAGCAGCCGGGGGACAGGGCGTAATCAGCCCCAGCATTTT.

This rearrangement joins TRBV10-3 to TRBJ1-3; D remains ambiguous. The CDR3 runs 16 residues. Trimming took 6 bases from V and 0 from J, leaving 15 bases between them. Germline values: CDR1 ENHRY, CDR2 SYGVKD. The CDR3: CAISPDLARSGNTIYF. The CDR3 DNA reads as TGTGCCATCAGCCCCGACCTAGCTCGCTCTGGAAACACCATATATTTT.

The V and J genes are TRBV4-1 and TRBJ1-1; 7 positions match TRBD1. CDR3 length equals 13 residues. Per the germline V gene, CDR1 is MGHRA and CDR2 is YSYEKL. Unmatched junction bases numbered 3, after V lost 5 bases and J lost 3 bases. The CDR3 nucleotides are TGCGCCAGCAGCTATCAGGGGGACACTGAAGCTTTCTTT. This gives the protein CASSYQGDTEAFF.

V gene TRBV6-5 combines with J gene TRBJ1-1; no clear D. V was clipped by 3 bases and J by 1 base, with 12 bases between them. Germline V gene lookup returns CDR1 MNHEY and CDR2 SVGAGI. The CDR3 extends over 15 amino acids. The CDR3 DNA follows: TGTGCCAGCAGTTATTGGGCCGTTGGGAACACTGAAGCTTTCTTT. Its protein product is CASSYWAVGNTEAFF.

The V gene is TRBV29-1, the J gene TRBJ2-5; 9 bases align to TRBD2. V lost 5 bases and J lost 7; bases outside the gene matches: 2. CDR3 length: 11 amino acids. Germline CDR1 SQVTM, CDR2 ANQGSEA. In DNA, the CDR3 is TGCAGCGTTCGGCGGGAGGGGACCCAGTACTTC. Encoded protein: CSVRREGTQYF.

The chain combines TRBV7-9 with TRBJ2-6; 7 bases are shared with TRBD1. V shed 0 bases, J shed 2 bases, and the junction held 1 base outside the gene matches. The CDR3 is 16 residues long. Germline-derived CDR1 and CDR2 are SEHNR and FQNEAQ (reference sequence). CDR3 nucleotides: TGTGCCAGCAGCTTAGCGACAGGGACTGGGGCCAACGTCCTGACTTTC. Amino acids: CASSLATGTGANVLTF.

CDR3: CASSPRQEPEDEQFF. CDR3 DNA sequence: TGTGCCAGCAGCCCAAGACAGGAACCAGAGGATGAGCAGTTCTTC. The chain carries TRBV5-8 and TRBJ2-1; TRBD1 is a possible D gene (6 bases). The CDR3 is made up of 15 amino acids. V lost 4 bases to trimming and J lost 8 bases, with 19 bases between them. Germline values: CDR1 SGHTS, CDR2 YDEGEE.

The CDR3 spells CASSLAPGTGVNEQFF. CDR3 nucleotide sequence: TGTGCCAGCAGCTTAGCGCCCGGGACAGGGGTCAATGAGCAGTTCTTC. The gene calls are TRBV7-9 and TRBJ2-1; 10 bases fit TRBD1. The CDR3 is made up of 16 amino acids. CDR1 SEHNR and CDR2 FQNEAQ come from the germline V gene (reference sequence). The J segment lost 6 bases and the V segment lost 0 bases, leaving 5 bases of the junction unmatched.